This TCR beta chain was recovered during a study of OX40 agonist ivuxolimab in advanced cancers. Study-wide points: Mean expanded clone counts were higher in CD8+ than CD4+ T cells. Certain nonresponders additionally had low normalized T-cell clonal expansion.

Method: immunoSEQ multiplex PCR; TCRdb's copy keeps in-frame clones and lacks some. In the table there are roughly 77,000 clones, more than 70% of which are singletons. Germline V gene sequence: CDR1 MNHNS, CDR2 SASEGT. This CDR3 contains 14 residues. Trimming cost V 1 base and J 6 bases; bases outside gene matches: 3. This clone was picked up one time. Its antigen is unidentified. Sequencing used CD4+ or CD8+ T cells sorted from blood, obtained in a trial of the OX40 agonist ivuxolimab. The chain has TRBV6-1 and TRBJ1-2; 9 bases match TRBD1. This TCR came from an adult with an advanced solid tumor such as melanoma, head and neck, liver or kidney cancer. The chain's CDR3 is CASSEEDRGNGYTF. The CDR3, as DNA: TGTGCCAGCAGTGAAGAGGACAGGGGAAATGGCTACACCTTC.